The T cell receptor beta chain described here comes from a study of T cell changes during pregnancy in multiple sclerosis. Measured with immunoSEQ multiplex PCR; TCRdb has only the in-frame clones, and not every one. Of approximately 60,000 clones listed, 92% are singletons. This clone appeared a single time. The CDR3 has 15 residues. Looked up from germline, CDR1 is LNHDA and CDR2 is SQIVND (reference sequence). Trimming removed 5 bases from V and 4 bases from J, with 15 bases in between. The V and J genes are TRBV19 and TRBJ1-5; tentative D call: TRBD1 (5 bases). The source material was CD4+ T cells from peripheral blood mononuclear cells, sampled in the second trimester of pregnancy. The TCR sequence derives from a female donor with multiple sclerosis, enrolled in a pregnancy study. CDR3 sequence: CASSPRSGGNQPQHF. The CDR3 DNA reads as TGTGCCAGTAGTCCCCGGTCGGGGGGGAATCAGCCCCAGCATTTT.